This T cell receptor beta chain was found in a study of cytomegalovirus exposure and HLA in healthy donors. The PCR employed 60 Vbeta primers together with 13 Jbeta primers. In the original processing: An analysis performed later counted 72 million or so unique TCR beta chains (roughly 11 million of them shared). The protocol was immunoSEQ multiplex PCR, while the TCRdb copy is restricted to in-frame clones and leaves out a portion. The DNA gave D and trimming, while V, J and clone size come from that table. The table has some 140,000 clones, approximately 79% seen once. Germline assignment: CDR1 SGHDN and CDR2 FVKESK. J lost 0 bases, V lost 5 bases, and 7 bases had no gene match. CDR3 length: 16 amino acids. In regard to this clone: The antigen is unknown.

The study's findings and limits: A further, later analysis showed that HLA-associated TCR beta chains (compared with equally common others) were more clonally expanded. An observed cluster of highly shared sequence variants was recorded as a likely sequencing artifact.

Healthy bone marrow donors made up the cohort. Material: PBMCs. The chain has TRBV14 and TRBJ1-3, with 7 bases matching TRBD1. This sequence originates from a man aged 18 to 30 in good health and CMV-seropositive. As DNA, the CDR3 is TGTGCCAGCAGCGAACGCCGGGACAGCTCTGGAAACACCATATATTTT. Residues: CASSERRDSSGNTIYF.